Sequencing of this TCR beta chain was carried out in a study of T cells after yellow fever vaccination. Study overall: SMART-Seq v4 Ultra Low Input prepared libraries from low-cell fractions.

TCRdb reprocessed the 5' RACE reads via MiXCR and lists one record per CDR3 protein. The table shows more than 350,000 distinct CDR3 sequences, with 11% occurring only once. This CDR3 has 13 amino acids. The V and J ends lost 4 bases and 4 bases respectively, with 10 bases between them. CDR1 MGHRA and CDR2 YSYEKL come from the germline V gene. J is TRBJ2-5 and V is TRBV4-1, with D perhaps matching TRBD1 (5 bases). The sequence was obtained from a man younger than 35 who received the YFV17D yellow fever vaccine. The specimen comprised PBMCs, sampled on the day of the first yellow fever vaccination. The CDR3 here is CASSRQLSETQYF. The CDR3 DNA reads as TGCGCCAGCAGCCGACAGCTTTCAGAGACCCAGTACTTC.